The T cell receptor (beta chain) described here comes from a study of T cell responses to AZD1222 COVID-19 vaccine. Method: immunoSEQ multiplex PCR; TCRdb's copy keeps in-frame clones and lacks some. The sample consists of some 150,000 clones, 90% to 95% of them appearing once. The CDR3 sequence is 15 residues long. V was shortened by 8 bases and J by 2 bases, with 16 bases between the two germline ends. The germline V gene has CDR1 MNHEY and CDR2 SVGAGI. The receptor was isolated from an adult in good health. The chain carries TRBV6-5 and TRBJ1-5; no reliable D call. The sample in question was peripheral blood, obtained on day 0 of AZD1222 vaccination. The DNA for the CDR3 is TGTGCCAGCCTGGGAGCCCTCCAAGGCAATCAGCCCCAGCATTTT. It translates to CASLGALQGNQPQHF.